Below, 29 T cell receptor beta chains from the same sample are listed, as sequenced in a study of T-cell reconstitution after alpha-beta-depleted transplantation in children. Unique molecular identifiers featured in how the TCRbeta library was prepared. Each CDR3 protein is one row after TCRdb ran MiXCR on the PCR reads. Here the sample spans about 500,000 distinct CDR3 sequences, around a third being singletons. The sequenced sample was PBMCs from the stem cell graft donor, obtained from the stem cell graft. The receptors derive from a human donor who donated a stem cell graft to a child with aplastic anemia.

CDR3: CASSLPDGESYEQYV. CDR3 coding DNA: TGCGCCAGCAGCCTCCCGGACGGGGAGAGCTACGAGCAGTACGTC. The chain couples TRBV4-3 to TRBJ2-7, with a possible D match to TRBD2 (5 bases). V was trimmed by 4 bases and J by 3 bases, leaving 16 bases between them. The CDR3 contains 15 residues. Germline V gene lookup returns CDR1 LGHNA and CDR2 YSLEER.

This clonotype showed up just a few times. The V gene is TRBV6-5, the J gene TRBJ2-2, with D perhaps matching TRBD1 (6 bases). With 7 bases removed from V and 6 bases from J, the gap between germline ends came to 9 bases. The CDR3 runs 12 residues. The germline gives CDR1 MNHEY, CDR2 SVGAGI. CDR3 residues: CASKQGSGELFF. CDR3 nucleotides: TGTGCCAGCAAACAGGGTTCCGGGGAGCTGTTTTTT.

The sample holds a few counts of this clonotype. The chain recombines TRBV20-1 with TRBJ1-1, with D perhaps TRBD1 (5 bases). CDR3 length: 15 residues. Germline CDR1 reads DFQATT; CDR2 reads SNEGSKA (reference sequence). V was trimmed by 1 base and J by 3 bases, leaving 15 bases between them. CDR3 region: CSARAPDTADTEAFF. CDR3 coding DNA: TGCAGTGCTAGAGCCCCGGACACGGCCGACACTGAAGCTTTCTTT.

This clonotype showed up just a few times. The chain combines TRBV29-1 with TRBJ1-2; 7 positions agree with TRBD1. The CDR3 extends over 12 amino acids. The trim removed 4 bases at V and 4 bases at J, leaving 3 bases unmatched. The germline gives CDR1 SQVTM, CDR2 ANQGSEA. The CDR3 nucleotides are TGCAGCGTTGGACAGGGCAGCTATGGCTACACCTTC. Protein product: CSVGQGSYGYTF. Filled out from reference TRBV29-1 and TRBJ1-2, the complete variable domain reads SAVISQKPSRDICQRGTSLTIQCQVDSQVTMMFWYRQQPGQSLTLIATANQGSEATYESGFVIDKFPISRPNLTFSTLTVSNMSPEDSSIYLCSVGQGSYGYTFGSGTRLTVV.

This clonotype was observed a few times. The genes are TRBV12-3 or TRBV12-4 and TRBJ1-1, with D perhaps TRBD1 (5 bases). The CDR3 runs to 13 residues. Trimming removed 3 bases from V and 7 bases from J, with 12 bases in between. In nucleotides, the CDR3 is TGTGCCAGCAGTTTCTTCCGGGGGGTTGAAGCTTTCTTT. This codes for CASSFFRGVEAFF.

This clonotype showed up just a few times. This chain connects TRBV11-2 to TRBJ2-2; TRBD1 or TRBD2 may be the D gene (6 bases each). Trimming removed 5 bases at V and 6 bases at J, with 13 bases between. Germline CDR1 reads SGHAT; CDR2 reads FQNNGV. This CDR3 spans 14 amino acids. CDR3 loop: CASSQEGGAGELFF. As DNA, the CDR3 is TGTGCCAGCAGCCAGGAGGGGGGCGCCGGGGAGCTGTTTTTT. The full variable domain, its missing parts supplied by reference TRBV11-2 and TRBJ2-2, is EAGVAQSPRYKIIEKRQSVAFWCNPISGHATLYWYQQILGQGPKLLIQFQNNGVVDDSQLPKDRFSAERLKGVDSTLKIQPAKLEDSAVYLCASSQEGGAGELFFGEGSRLTVL.

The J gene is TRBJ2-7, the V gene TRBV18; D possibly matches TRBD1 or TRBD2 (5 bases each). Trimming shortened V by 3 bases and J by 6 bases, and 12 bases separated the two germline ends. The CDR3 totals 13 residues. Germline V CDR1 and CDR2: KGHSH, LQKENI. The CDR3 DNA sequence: TGTGCCAGCTCACCGGGGGAACGGGGCGAGCAGTACGTC. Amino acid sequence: CASSPGERGEQYV.

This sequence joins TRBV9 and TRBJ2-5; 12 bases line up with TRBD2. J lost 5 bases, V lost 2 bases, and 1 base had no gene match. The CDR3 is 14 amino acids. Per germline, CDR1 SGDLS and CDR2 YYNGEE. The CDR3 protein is CASSVTSGRETQYF. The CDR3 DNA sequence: TGTGCCAGCAGCGTCACTAGCGGGAGGGAGACCCAGTACTTC.

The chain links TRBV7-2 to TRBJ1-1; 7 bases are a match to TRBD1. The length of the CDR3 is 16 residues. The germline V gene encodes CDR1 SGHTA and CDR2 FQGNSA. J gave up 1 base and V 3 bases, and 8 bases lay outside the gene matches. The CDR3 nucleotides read TGTGCCAGCAGCTTCTTCCCCGGGACAGCGAACACTGAAGCTTTCTTT. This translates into CASSFFPGTANTEAFF.

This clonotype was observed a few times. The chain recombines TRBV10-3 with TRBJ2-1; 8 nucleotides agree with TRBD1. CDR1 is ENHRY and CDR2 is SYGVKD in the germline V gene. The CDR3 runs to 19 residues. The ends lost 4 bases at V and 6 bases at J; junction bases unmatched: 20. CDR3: CAISGEGQGKVKDFNEQFF. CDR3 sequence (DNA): TGTGCCATCAGTGGGGAAGGACAGGGAAAAGTGAAGGATTTCAATGAGCAGTTCTTC.

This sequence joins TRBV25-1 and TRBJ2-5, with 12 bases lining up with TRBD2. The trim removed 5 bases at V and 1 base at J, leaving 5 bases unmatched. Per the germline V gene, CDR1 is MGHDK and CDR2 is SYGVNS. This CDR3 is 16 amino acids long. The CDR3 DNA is TGTGCCAGCAGTTCATCTAGCGGGAGGGCCCAAGAGACCCAGTACTTC. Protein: CASSSSSGRAQETQYF.

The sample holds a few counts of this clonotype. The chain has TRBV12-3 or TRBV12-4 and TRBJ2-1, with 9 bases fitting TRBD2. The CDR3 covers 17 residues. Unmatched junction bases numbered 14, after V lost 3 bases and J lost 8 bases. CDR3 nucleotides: TGTGCCAGCAGTTTCAGTGGCGGGAGGGCCGTACAGGATGAGCAGTTCTTC. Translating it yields CASSFSGGRAVQDEQFF.

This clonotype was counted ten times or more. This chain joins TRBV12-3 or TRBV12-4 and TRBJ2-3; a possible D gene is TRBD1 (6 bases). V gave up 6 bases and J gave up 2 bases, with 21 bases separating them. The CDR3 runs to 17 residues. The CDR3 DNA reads TGTGCCAGCAGCACTCAACCGGGACATACTTTCACAGATACGCAGTATTTT. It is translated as CASSTQPGHTFTDTQYF.

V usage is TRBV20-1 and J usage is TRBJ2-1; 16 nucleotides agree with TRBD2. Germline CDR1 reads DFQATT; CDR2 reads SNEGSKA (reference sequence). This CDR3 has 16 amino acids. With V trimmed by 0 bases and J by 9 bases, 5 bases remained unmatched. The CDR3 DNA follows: TGCAGTGCTAGAGAAGGGACTAGCGGGAGGGCTGGTGAGCAGTTCTTC. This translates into CSAREGTSGRAGEQFF.

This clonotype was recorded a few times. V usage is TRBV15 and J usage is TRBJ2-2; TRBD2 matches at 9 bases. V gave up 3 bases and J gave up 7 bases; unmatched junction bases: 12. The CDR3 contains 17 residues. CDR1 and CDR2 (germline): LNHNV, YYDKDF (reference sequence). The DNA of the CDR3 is TGTGCCACCAGCAGGGTTATAGTAGCGGGAGAGGGCGGGGAGCTGTTTTTT. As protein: CATSRVIVAGEGGELFF.

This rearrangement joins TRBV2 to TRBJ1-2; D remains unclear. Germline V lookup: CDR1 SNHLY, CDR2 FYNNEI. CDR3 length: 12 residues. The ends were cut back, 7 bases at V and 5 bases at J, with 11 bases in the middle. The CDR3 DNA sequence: TGTGCCAGCACGAGTCAGAATTATGGCTACACCTTC. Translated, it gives CASTSQNYGYTF.

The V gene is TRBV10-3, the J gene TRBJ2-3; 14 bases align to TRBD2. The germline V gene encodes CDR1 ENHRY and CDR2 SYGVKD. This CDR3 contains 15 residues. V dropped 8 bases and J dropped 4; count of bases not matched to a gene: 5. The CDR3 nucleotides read TGTGCCATCGGGCGACTAGCGGGAGGGTCAGATACGCAGTATTTT. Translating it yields CAIGRLAGGSDTQYF.

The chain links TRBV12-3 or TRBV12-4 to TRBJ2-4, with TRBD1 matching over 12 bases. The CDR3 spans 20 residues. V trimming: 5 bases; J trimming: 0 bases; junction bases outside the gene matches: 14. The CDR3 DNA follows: TGTGCCAGCAGTACCCACAGGGACAGGGGGCCTATGGTAGCCAAAAACATTCAGTACTTC. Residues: CASSTHRDRGPMVAKNIQYF.

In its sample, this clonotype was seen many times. CDR3 amino acids: CAWNRVTGELFF. CDR3 in DNA: TGTGCCTGGAATCGCGTTACCGGGGAGCTGTTTTTT. The chain recombines TRBV30 with TRBJ2-2; D remains unclear. The V gene lost 4 bases and the J gene lost 5 bases, with 8 bases spanning the gap. The germline gives CDR1 GTSNPN, CDR2 SVGIG (reference sequence). This CDR3 has 12 residues.

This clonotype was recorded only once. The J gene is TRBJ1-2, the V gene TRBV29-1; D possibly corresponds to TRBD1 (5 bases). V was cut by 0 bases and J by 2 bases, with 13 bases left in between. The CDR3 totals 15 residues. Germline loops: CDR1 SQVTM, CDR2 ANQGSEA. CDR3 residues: CSVEDPGGRNYGYTF. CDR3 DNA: TGCAGCGTTGAAGATCCTGGGGGGAGGAACTATGGCTACACCTTC. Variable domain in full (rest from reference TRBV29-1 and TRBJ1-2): SAVISQKPSRDICQRGTSLTIQCQVDSQVTMMFWYRQQPGQSLTLIATANQGSEATYESGFVIDKFPISRPNLTFSTLTVSNMSPEDSSIYLCSVEDPGGRNYGYTFGSGTRLTVV.

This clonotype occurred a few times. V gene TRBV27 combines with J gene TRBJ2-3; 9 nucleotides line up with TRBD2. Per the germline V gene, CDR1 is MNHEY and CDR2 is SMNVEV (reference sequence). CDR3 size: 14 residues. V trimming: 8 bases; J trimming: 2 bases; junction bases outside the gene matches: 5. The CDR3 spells CASYSGRSTDTQYF. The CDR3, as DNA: TGTGCCAGCTACAGCGGGAGGTCCACAGATACGCAGTATTTT.

The CDR3 spells CASSGFEAFF. CDR3 bases: TGTGCCAGCAGTGGGTTTGAAGCTTTCTTT. The V gene is TRBV6-1, the J gene TRBJ1-1; D not certain. The length of the CDR3 is 10 residues. Per the germline V gene, CDR1 is MNHNS and CDR2 is SASEGT. V was pared by 4 bases and J by 7 bases, with 4 bases between.

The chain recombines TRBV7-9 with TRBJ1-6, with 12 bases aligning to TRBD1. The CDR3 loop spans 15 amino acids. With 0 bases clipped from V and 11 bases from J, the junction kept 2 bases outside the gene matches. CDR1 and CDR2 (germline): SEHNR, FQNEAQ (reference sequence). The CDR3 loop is CASSLAGQGAPPLHF. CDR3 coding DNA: TGTGCCAGCAGCTTAGCGGGACAGGGGGCTCCACCCCTCCACTTT.

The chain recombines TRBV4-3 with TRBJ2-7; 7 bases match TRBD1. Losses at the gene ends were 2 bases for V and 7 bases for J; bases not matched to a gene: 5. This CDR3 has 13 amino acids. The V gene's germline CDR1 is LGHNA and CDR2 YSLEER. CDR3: CASSQTTGEEQYF. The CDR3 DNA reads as TGCGCCAGCAGCCAAACAACAGGGGAAGAGCAGTACTTC.

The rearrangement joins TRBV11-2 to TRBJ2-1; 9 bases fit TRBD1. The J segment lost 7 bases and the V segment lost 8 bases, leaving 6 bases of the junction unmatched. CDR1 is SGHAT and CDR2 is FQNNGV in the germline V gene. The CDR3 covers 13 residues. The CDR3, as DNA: TGTGCCAGCGGGGGGGACAGGGTGAATGAGCAGTTCTTC. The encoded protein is CASGGDRVNEQFF.

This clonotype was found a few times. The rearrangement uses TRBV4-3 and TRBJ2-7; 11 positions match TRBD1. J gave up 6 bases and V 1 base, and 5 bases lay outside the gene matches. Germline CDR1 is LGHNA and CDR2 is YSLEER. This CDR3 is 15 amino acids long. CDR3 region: CASSQVDRGRFEQYV. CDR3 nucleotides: TGCGCCAGCAGCCAAGTGGACAGGGGGCGGTTCGAGCAGTACGTC.

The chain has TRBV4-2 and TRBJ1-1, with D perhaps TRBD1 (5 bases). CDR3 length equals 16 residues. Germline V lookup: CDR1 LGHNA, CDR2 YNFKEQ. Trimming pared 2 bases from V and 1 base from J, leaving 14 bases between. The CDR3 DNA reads TGTGCCAGCAGCCAACCTCACACGACAGCGAACACTGAAGCTTTCTTT. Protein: CASSQPHTTANTEAFF.

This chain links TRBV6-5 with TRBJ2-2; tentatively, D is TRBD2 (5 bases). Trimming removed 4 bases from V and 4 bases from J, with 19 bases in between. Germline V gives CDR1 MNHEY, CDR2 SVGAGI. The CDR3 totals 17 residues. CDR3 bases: TGTGCCAGCAGTTCCCCCCACGGGGTATCGAGCACCGGGGAGCTGTTTTTT. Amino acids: CASSSPHGVSSTGELFF.

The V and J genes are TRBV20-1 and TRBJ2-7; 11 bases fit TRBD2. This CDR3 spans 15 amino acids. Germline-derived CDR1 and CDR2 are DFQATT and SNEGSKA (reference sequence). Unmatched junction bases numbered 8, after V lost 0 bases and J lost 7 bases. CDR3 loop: CSARDRGTSGGEQYV. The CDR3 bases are TGCAGTGCTAGAGATCGGGGGACTAGCGGCGGGGAGCAGTACGTC.